Listed below are T cell receptor beta chains from one sample, sequenced in a study of blood T cell repertoires in COVID-19. TCRdb's copy holds only in-frame clones and misses some; the assay was immunoSEQ multiplex PCR. The table has 250,000 to 300,000 clones, about 86% seen once. The material sequenced was peripheral blood. The receptors shown here come from a woman in her 70s with COVID-19, enrolled during active disease. CDR3s include the opening cysteine and the closing phenylalanine or tryptophan. Fields, in order: D gene, J gene, V gene, clone size, CDR3 DNA, CDR3 protein. A D gene is named only where the DNA matches it firmly. Expanded clones are given a class, and other clones once, few, many or no size at all.

TRBD2 TRBJ2-5 TRBV19 . TGTGCCAGTAACGACGGTGGCGGGGGACAAGAGACCCAGTACTTC CASNDGGGGQETQYF
. TRBJ1-2 TRBV12-5 . TGTGCTAGTGGTTTGGTCCCAGGGTTCGACTATGGCTACACCTTC CASGLVPGFDYGYTF
. TRBJ2-1 TRBV19 . TGTGCCAGTAGAGGGCTGAAGACAGGGCAGTTCTTC CASRGLKTGQFF
. TRBJ2-7 TRBV7-2 . TGTGCCAGCAGCTTAGGTGGGGGGTTTTCCTACGAGCAGTACTTC CASSLGGGFSYEQYF
. TRBJ1-2 TRBV28 . TGTGCCAGCACGGGAATCGTTGGCTACACCTTC CASTGIVGYTF
. TRBJ2-6 TRBV7-2 . TGTGCCAGCAGACCTACAGGGTCAGGGGCCAACGTCCTGACTTTC CASRPTGSGANVLTF
. TRBJ2-3 TRBV9 . TGTGCCAGCAGCGTAGCCACATCTTCAGATACGCAGTATTTT CASSVATSSDTQYF
. TRBJ2-3 TRBV2 . TGTGCCAGCAAGGGTCAGCGGGGCACAGATACGCAGTATTTT CASKGQRGTDTQYF
. TRBJ1-6 TRBV7-2 . TGTGCCAGCAGCCGATCGGTTTCACCCCTCCACTTT CASSRSVSPLHF
. TRBJ1-2 TRBV5-8 . TGTGCCAGCATAATACAGGGTTTGGGTGGCTACACCTTC CASIIQGLGGYTF
TRBD1 TRBJ1-5 TRBV2 . TGTGCCAGCAGTCAGACAGGGGGTCATCAGCCCCAGCATTTT CASSQTGGHQPQHF
TRBD1 TRBJ2-1 TRBV3-1/TRBV3-2 . TGTGCCAGCAGCCAACCGGGACAGGGTAAGAATGAGCAGTTCTTC CASSQPGQGKNEQFF
TRBD1 TRBJ2-2 TRBV5-1 once TGCGCCAGCAGCTGGGGGACAGGGGGCGCCCGGGACACCGGGGAGCTGTTTTTT CASSWGTGGARDTGELFF
. TRBJ2-3 TRBV24-1 few TGTGCCACCAGTGATTCGTCCGGCCAGGCAACTAGCACAGATACGCAGTATTTT CATSDSSGQATSTDTQYF
. TRBJ1-2 TRBV6-5 . TGTGCCAGCAGTCCCGGGGCTAACTATGGCTACACCTTC CASSPGANYGYTF
. TRBJ1-4 TRBV5-4 . TGTGCCAGCAGCTTGGGAAAGGGGCCTAATGAAAAACTGTTTTTT CASSLGKGPNEKLFF
TRBD1 TRBJ1-5 TRBV5-3 once TGTGCCAGAAGCTTGAGAGGGACAGGCTTCTATAGCAATCAGCCCCAGCATTTT CARSLRGTGFYSNQPQHF
TRBD1 TRBJ2-7 TRBV7-2 . TGTGCCAGCAGCCCATCGACAGGGAGCTACGAGCAGTACTTC CASSPSTGSYEQYF
. TRBJ2-7 TRBV5-1 once TGCGCCAGCAGCTTGGGGGGGCCGCCCTACGAGCAGTACTTC CASSLGGPPYEQYF
. TRBJ1-4 TRBV4-2 . TGTGCCAGCAGCCAAGAGGGAGGGGCTAATGAAAAACTGTTTTTT CASSQEGGANEKLFF
. TRBJ1-6 TRBV7-2 . TGTGCCAGCAGCTTAATCTGGGAGAGTTCACCCCTCCACTTT CASSLIWESSPLHF
. TRBJ2-5 TRBV5-4 . TGTGCCAGCAGCTTGCGGCAGGGCCAAGAGACCCAGTACTTC CASSLRQGQETQYF
. TRBJ2-7 TRBV5-1 . TGCGCCAGCAGCTTGGCTGCAGGAGGGGTATCCTACGAGCAGTACTTC CASSLAAGGVSYEQYF
. TRBJ1-3 TRBV5-1 . TGCGCCAGCAGCACCGGGACACTGGGGGATTTTGGTGGAAACACCATATATTTT CASSTGTLGDFGGNTIYF
TRBD2 TRBJ2-3 TRBV5-5 . TGTGCCAGCAGCGGGACTAGCGGGGGGCCTACGCAGTATTTT CASSGTSGGPTQYF
TRBD1 TRBJ1-1 TRBV6-2/TRBV6-3 . TGTGCCAGCAGTTACGTGACAGGGGCGGCCACTGAAGCTTTCTTT CASSYVTGAATEAFF
. TRBJ2-3 TRBV6-5 . TGTGCCAGCAGTTACTCGACGTCAGGGGTAGATACGCAGTATTTT CASSYSTSGVDTQYF
. TRBJ2-1 TRBV24-1 . TGTGCCACCAGTGGTTGGGGCCCCAATCTTTACAATGAGCAGTTCTTC CATSGWGPNLYNEQFF
TRBD1 TRBJ2-1 TRBV6-5 . TGTGCCAGCAGTCCTTATGAGACAGGGGAGCAGTTCTTC CASSPYETGEQFF
. TRBJ1-3 TRBV7-9 . TGTGCCGAATCCGAGAGGAGGGTGGTTGGAAACACCATATATTTT CAESERRVVGNTIYF
. TRBJ2-1 TRBV9 . TGTGCCAGCAGCGTAGAGCGAAATGAGCAGTTCTTC CASSVERNEQFF
TRBD2 TRBJ2-7 TRBV19 . TGTGCCAGTAGTAGGACGGGGGGCTCCTACGAGCAGTACTTC CASSRTGGSYEQYF
. TRBJ2-7 TRBV2 . TGTGCCAGTAGCATCTACGAGCAGTACTTC CASSIYEQYF
TRBD1 TRBJ2-7 TRBV27 . TGTGCCAGCCCGGACAGGGACTACGAGCAGTACTTC CASPDRDYEQYF
. TRBJ2-3 TRBV5-1 . TGCGCCAGCAGCTTGGCGGGGTACGCACGGGAAGATACGCAGTATTTT CASSLAGYAREDTQYF
. TRBJ1-1 TRBV5-1 . TGCGCCAGCAGCTTAGTAAGGGGTACTGAAGCTTTCTTT CASSLVRGTEAFF
TRBD2 TRBJ2-5 TRBV5-1 . TGCGCCAGCAGCTCGGCCGGGACTAGCGGGGAGACCCAGTACTTC CASSSAGTSGETQYF
. TRBJ2-5 TRBV5-4 few TGTGCCAGCAGCTTGGCCATTGGGGGAGGAGAAGAGACCCAGTACTTC CASSLAIGGGEETQYF
. TRBJ2-5 TRBV12-3/TRBV12-4 . TGTGCCAGCAGTTTTGACAGCTTAAGGACCCAGTACTTC CASSFDSLRTQYF
TRBD1 TRBJ1-2 TRBV4-2 . TGTGCCAGCAGCCTAACAGGGGAGGATGGCTACACCTTC CASSLTGEDGYTF
. TRBJ1-3 TRBV7-9 . TGTGCCAGCAGCTTAGGAGGGGGCTCTGGAAACACCATATATTTT CASSLGGGSGNTIYF
. TRBJ1-1 TRBV30 . TGTGCCTGGAGTTCTGGAGGTTGGACTGAAGCTTTCTTT CAWSSGGWTEAFF
. TRBJ1-5 TRBV10-3 . TGTGCTATCACCCGGGACATAGATCAGCCCCAGCATTTT CAITRDIDQPQHF
. TRBJ1-2 TRBV14 . TGTGCCAGCAGCCAAGATCGAGGAAGTGGCTACACCTTC CASSQDRGSGYTF
. TRBJ2-2 TRBV19 . TGTGCCAGTAGTCCCTACTTCATCACCGGGGAGCTGTTTTTT CASSPYFITGELFF
. TRBJ2-5 TRBV2 . TGTGCCAGCGGGGAGCGGGCCTCAGAGACCCAGTACTTC CASGERASETQYF
TRBD1 TRBJ2-7 TRBV28 . TGTGCCAGCAGTTTGGGGACAGGTCGCGACGAGCAGTACTTC CASSLGTGRDEQYF
TRBD1 TRBJ1-2 TRBV6-5 . TGTGCCAGCAGTTACGGTCCAGGGGGCTATGGTGGCTACACCTTC CASSYGPGGYGGYTF
. TRBJ2-7 TRBV7-8 . TGTGCCAGCAGCCCCCTGTCCGAGCAGTACTTC CASSPLSEQYF
TRBD2 TRBJ2-1 TRBV2 . TGTGCCAGCAGTGACGGGGGGTTAAGCGGTGAGCAGTTCTTC CASSDGGLSGEQFF
TRBD1 TRBJ1-1 TRBV7-9 . TGTGCCAGCAGTTCCGCGGGACAGGGAGCTTTCTTT CASSSAGQGAFF
. TRBJ1-6 TRBV9 . TGTGCCAGCAGCGTAGACCTAGCATCACCCCTCCACTTT CASSVDLASPLHF
. TRBJ1-1 TRBV6-2/TRBV6-3 once TGTGCCAGCAGTTTGCCCCCCTCGGGCACTGAAGCTTTCTTT CASSLPPSGTEAFF
. TRBJ1-2 TRBV2 few TGTGCCAGCAGTTACTCCAGGGCCTCCTATGGCTACACCTTC CASSYSRASYGYTF
. TRBJ1-4 TRBV28 . TGTGCCAGCAGCCCCACAGCAACTAATGAAAAACTGTTTTTT CASSPTATNEKLFF
. TRBJ2-7 TRBV2 . TGTGCCAGCAGTGAAAGGCTAGCTCAGTACTTC CASSERLAQYF
. TRBJ2-7 TRBV30 few TGTGCCTGGAGCCCAGGCTCCTACGAGCAGTACTTC CAWSPGSYEQYF